This T cell receptor (beta chain) was found in a study of shared clonotypes between healthy human individuals. As originally analysed: Filtering was not the same, since immunoSEQ gave junction-only sequences without quality scores. Profiling relied on immunoSEQ multiplex PCR, and the TCRdb table lists in-frame clones only, not all of them. V and J calls and clone size are those listed in that table; D and trimming were worked out from the DNA. The sample shows 600,000 to 750,000 clones, about three quarters of them seen only once. The CDR3 sequence is 14 residues long. The germline V gene encodes CDR1 MDHEN and CDR2 SYDVKM. V shed 1 base and J shed 4 bases, with 10 bases lying between them. Naive CD4+ cells were CD45RA-selected; the remaining cells were memory. A word on this clone: The same CDR3 is also encoded by other DNA sequences in this sample.

The TCR comes from a woman aged 30 to 39 in good health. Material: memory CD4+ T cells sorted from blood. Documented subset: CD45RA-negative fraction. The chain links TRBV28 to TRBJ1-1; D is perhaps TRBD1 (6 bases). The chain's CDR3 is CASSLLGRGTEAFF. CDR3 coding DNA: TGTGCCAGCAGTTTATTGGGCAGGGGCACTGAAGCTTTCTTT.